Listed below are T cell receptor beta chains from one sample, sequenced in a study of T cell clones after liver transplantation. TCRdb keeps only in-frame clones here, not all; method: immunoSEQ multiplex PCR. The sample contains around 80,000 clones, roughly 80% of which appear only once. Sequenced material: CD4+ T cells from blood, taken just over 45 months after liver transplant. The receptor source for this set is a human patient who received a liver transplant. Some of the T cells might come from the graft donor. CDR3s include the opening cysteine and the closing phenylalanine or tryptophan. D genes are given only for firm matches. Not all rows give a size; the values are once, few, many and, for expanded clones, a class.

cdr3_length	clone_size	d_call	v_call	j_call	cdr3_aa	cdr3_nt
15	NA	NA	TRBV30	TRBJ1-4	CAWTNPRGTNEKLFF	TGTGCCTGGACCAACCCGAGGGGGACTAATGAAAAACTGTTTTTT
11	NA	TRBD2	TRBV28	TRBJ2-7	CASSTGGEQYF	TGTGCCAGCAGTACGGGGGGCGAGCAGTACTTC
14	NA	NA	TRBV7-9	TRBJ1-3	CASTPEALGNTIYF	TGTGCCAGCACCCCGGAGGCTCTCGGAAACACCATATATTTT
12	NA	NA	TRBV29-1	TRBJ1-4	CSVALGAEKLFF	TGCAGCGTTGCGCTAGGGGCGGAAAAACTGTTTTTT
14	NA	NA	TRBV19	TRBJ1-5	CASSMRDSNQPQHF	TGTGCCAGTAGTATGAGGGATAGCAATCAGCCCCAGCATTTT
15	NA	TRBD2	TRBV5-1	TRBJ2-1	CASSQTSGTYNEQFF	TGCGCCAGCAGCCAGACTAGCGGAACTTACAATGAGCAGTTCTTC
13	NA	NA	TRBV7-9	TRBJ1-2	CASSLGTDYGYTF	TGTGCCAGCAGCTTAGGGACAGACTATGGCTACACCTTC
14	NA	NA	TRBV7-7	TRBJ2-2	CASSLRANTGELFF	TGTGCTAGCAGCCTCAGGGCGAACACCGGGGAGCTGTTTTTT
13	once	NA	TRBV18	TRBJ2-3	CASSGSLSDTQYF	TGTGCCAGCTCAGGGAGTCTTTCAGATACGCAGTATTTT
17	few	TRBD2	TRBV5-1	TRBJ2-2	CASSLAVAGAGTGELFF	TGCGCCAGCAGCTTGGCCGTGGCGGGAGCGGGCACCGGGGAGCTGTTTTTT
15	NA	NA	TRBV4-3	TRBJ2-1	CASSPGHWSSNEQFF	TGCGCCAGCAGCCCAGGCCATTGGTCGTCCAATGAGCAGTTCTTC
12	NA	NA	TRBV29-1	TRBJ2-2	CSVGYGSGELFF	TGCAGCGTTGGATACGGATCCGGGGAGCTGTTTTTT
13	NA	NA	TRBV18	TRBJ2-5	CASSPGVQETQYF	TGTGCCAGCTCACCGGGTGTTCAAGAGACCCAGTACTTC
16	NA	NA	TRBV27	TRBJ1-1	CASSSPPGLMNTEAFF	TGTGCCAGCAGTTCGCCGCCAGGGTTAATGAACACTGAAGCTTTCTTT
12	NA	NA	TRBV6-6	TRBJ1-2	CASSSSRVGYTF	TGTGCCAGCAGTTCTTCCCGGGTTGGCTACACCTTC
13	few	NA	TRBV10-1	TRBJ2-7	CASSEPGEGEQYF	TGCGCCAGCAGTGAGCCAGGGGAGGGCGAGCAGTACTTC